This T cell receptor (beta chain) was recovered during a study of vaccination and CD4 T cells after COVID-19. Described treatment: roughly 11-day PBMC culture with coronavirus spike peptide pools or control peptides (ViraFEST assay). Per-well cultures of 2 million to 2.5 million PBMCs received about 10 IU/ml IL-2 and around 10 ug/ml peptide pools. CDR1 and CDR2 from the germline V gene are SNHLY and FYNNEI. The CDR3 covers 13 residues. The germline V and J ends were trimmed by 8 bases and 3 bases, with 13 bases remaining between them. With the Oncomine TCR Beta short-read assay, DNA from cultured CD4+ T cells was sequenced. TCRdb analysed the PCR reads with MiXCR anew, one entry per CDR3 protein. The repertoire holds 17,000 or so distinct CDR3 sequences, about 46% seen once, with under 7% in the top ten. In this sample, this clonotype turned up once. Its antigen is unidentified.

The chain couples TRBV2 to TRBJ1-2; D is uncertain. The clonotype originates from a human donor who had recovered from COVID-19. Sequenced material: CD4+ T cells from blood, cultured in vitro, taken before SARS-CoV-2 vaccination. The CDR3 reads CASCPSRDYGYTF. Here the CDR3 DNA reads TGTGCCAGCTGTCCTTCCCGAGACTATGGCTACACCTTC.